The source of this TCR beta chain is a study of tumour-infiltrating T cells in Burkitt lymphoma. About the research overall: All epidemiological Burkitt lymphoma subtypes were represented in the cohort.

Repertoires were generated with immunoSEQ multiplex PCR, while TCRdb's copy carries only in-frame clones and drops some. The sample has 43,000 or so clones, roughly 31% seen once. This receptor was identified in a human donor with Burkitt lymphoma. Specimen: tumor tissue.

CDR3 loop: CASSRSQEETQYF. For the CDR3, the DNA is TGTGCCAGCAGCCGATCGCAAGAAGAGACCCAGTACTTC. The chain couples TRBV7-2 to TRBJ2-5; D is undetermined. V lost 5 bases, J lost 3 bases, and 10 bases lay in between. Germline V gene lookup returns CDR1 SGHTA and CDR2 FQGNSA. The CDR3 is 13 residues long.